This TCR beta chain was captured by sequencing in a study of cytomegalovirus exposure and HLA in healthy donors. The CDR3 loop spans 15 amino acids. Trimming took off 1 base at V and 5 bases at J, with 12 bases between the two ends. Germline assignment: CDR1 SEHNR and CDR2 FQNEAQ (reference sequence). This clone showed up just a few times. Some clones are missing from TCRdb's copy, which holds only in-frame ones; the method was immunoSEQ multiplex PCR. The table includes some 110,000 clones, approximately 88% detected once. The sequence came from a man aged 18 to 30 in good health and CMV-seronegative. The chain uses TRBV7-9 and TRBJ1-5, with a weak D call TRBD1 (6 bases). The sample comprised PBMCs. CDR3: CASSLEGVRDQPQHF. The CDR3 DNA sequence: TGTGCCAGCAGCTTAGAGGGGGTTAGAGATCAGCCCCAGCATTTT.